The clone carrying this TCR beta chain has only a few counts. One base away lies a much larger clone, so this may be a sequencing read error. This sample stems from a study of metastatic and nonmetastatic thyroid tumors. TCRdb reassembled clones from the PCR reads with MiXCR. The sample shows tens of thousands of clones, 20% to 25% of them seen only once. Among the patients, none had received any treatment before thyroid surgery. Germline loops: CDR1 MNHEY, CDR2 SVGEGT. The CDR3 covers 16 residues. V dropped 2 bases and J dropped 15 bases, with 26 bases sitting between them. This sequence originates from a female donor with papillary thyroid cancer or a benign thyroid nodule (not recorded which). Some clones in this sample may be carry-over from other donors' samples. The sequenced sample was blood. The rearrangement uses TRBV6-2 or TRBV6-3 and TRBJ2-1, with unresolved D. The CDR3 coding sequence is TGTGCCAGCAGTTACCCACCTTACAGTGAGCCGAAAGAGAGGTTCTTC. Translation gives CASSYPPYSEPKERFF.